The 21 T cell receptor beta chains below were found in one sample sequenced in a study of blood T cell repertoires in COVID-19. Clones were read by immunoSEQ multiplex PCR, and TCRdb kept only the in-frame ones, dropping some. The table includes about 140,000 clones, more than 75% detected once. Sequenced input: peripheral blood. Every receptor here comes from a human donor in a cohort sampled during active COVID-19.

The V call is TRBV21-1, the J call TRBJ2-3; the D call of TRBD2 is as the table states it, not checked on the DNA. TRBV21-1 is recorded as a pseudogene. This CDR3 is built from 16 residues. The chain's CDR3 is CASSKGGKRSTDTQYF. The CDR3 nucleotides read TGTGCCAGCAGCAAGGGAGGGAAAAGGAGCACAGATACGCAGTATTTT.

This clone was seen more than once but under ten times. The chain recombines TRBV11-2 with TRBJ2-5, with 7 bases fitting TRBD1. Germline V gene data show CDR1 as SGHAT and CDR2 as FQNNGV. V was pared by 2 bases and J by 9 bases, with 15 bases of the junction left unmatched. CDR3 size: 16 residues. CDR3 sequence reads: CASSLSPDRSLRAQYF. CDR3 coding DNA: TGTGCCAGCAGCTTATCCCCGGACAGGAGCCTTAGGGCCCAGTACTTC.

The rearrangement uses TRBV28 and TRBJ2-1, with 7 bases lining up with TRBD1. The germline gives CDR1 MDHEN, CDR2 SYDVKM. Trimming took 3 bases from V and 1 from J; bases not matched to a gene: 3. The CDR3 length is 15 residues. The CDR3 DNA reads as TGTGCCAGCAGTTTGTTGGGACAGTCCTACAATGAGCAGTTCTTC. Protein product: CASSLLGQSYNEQFF.

In this sample, this clone turned up once. The chain is built from TRBV11-3 and TRBJ1-1; D is perhaps TRBD1 (5 bases). The CDR3 runs to 14 residues. Deletions cut 3 bases from V and 0 bases from J, with 8 bases between. CDR1 is SGHNT, CDR2 YENEEA, per germline. CDR3 in DNA: TGTGCCAGCAGCTTGGGGGGTTTGAACACTGAAGCTTTCTTT. This codes for CASSLGGLNTEAFF. Full variable domain (rest looked up from reference TRBV11-3 and TRBJ1-1): EAGVVQSPRYKIIEKKQPVAFWCNPISGHNTLYWYLQNLGQGPELLIRYENEEAVDDSQLPKDRFSAERLKGVDSTLKIQPAELGDSAVYLCASSLGGLNTEAFFGQGTRLTVV.

Points on this clone: Distinct nucleotide sequences in the sample also encode this CDR3. DNA for the CDR3: TGTGCCAGCAGTTCGGGACAGGGGAATGGCTACACCTTC. Its translation: CASSSGQGNGYTF. This chain uses TRBV6-5 with TRBJ1-2, with 10 bases matching TRBD1. The J segment lost 6 bases and the V segment lost 4 bases, leaving 2 bases of the junction unmatched. Looked up from germline, CDR1 is MNHEY and CDR2 is SVGAGI. The CDR3 is 13 residues long.

In this sample, this clone turned up a few times. The chain is built from TRBV27 and TRBJ2-7; weak D call: TRBD2 (5 bases). V was shortened by 6 bases and J by 3 bases, with 15 bases between the two germline ends. The CDR3 length is 14 residues. Germline V CDR1 and CDR2: MNHEY, SMNVEV (reference sequence). CDR3 sequence: CASSPREGFYEQYF. As DNA, the CDR3 is TGTGCCAGCAGCCCCCGCGAGGGTTTCTACGAGCAGTACTTC.

This clone was found a few times. The same CDR3 is also encoded by other DNA sequences in this sample. The rearrangement joins TRBV5-4 to TRBJ1-3; weak D call: TRBD1 (5 bases). Trimming took off 1 base at V and 1 base at J, with 6 bases between the two ends. This CDR3 has 14 amino acids. Per germline, CDR1 SGHNT and CDR2 YYREEE (reference sequence). The CDR3 reads CASSLQGSGNTIYF. The CDR3 DNA is TGTGCCAGCAGCTTGCAGGGTTCTGGAAACACCATATATTTT.

J is TRBJ1-2 and V is TRBV4-1; the match to TRBD1 covers 7 bases. J was trimmed by 4 bases and V by 4 bases; bases with no gene match: 9. CDR1 MGHRA and CDR2 YSYEKL come from the germline V gene. This CDR3 has 15 residues. In DNA, the CDR3 is TGCGCCAGCAGCCTCTTACCCCGGGACAGCTATGGCTACACCTTC. Its protein product is CASSLLPRDSYGYTF.

This clone was observed once. The genes are TRBV28 and TRBJ2-7; 14 bases line up with TRBD2. V trimming: 11 bases; J trimming: 2 bases; junction bases outside the gene matches: 8. The CDR3 has 15 amino acids. Looked up from germline, CDR1 is MDHEN and CDR2 is SYDVKM. In nucleotides, the CDR3 is TGTGCCTCCGGGACTAGCGGGAGTATGCCCTACGAGCAGTACTTC. The encoded protein is CASGTSGSMPYEQYF. The whole variable domain, remainder taken from reference TRBV28 and TRBJ2-7, is DVKVTQSSRYLVKRTGEKVFLECVQDMDHENMFWYRQDPGLGLRLIYFSYDVKMKEKGDIPEGYSVSREKKERFSLILESASTNQTSMYLCASGTSGSMPYEQYFGPGTRLTVT.

This clone came up once. The chain joins TRBV14 to TRBJ2-1; tentatively, D is TRBD2 (5 bases). The germline V gene has CDR1 SGHDN and CDR2 FVKESK. The CDR3 contains 16 residues. Trimming shortened V by 1 base and J by 9 bases, and 19 bases separated the two germline ends. As DNA, the CDR3 is TGTGCCAGCAGCCAAGTATCGGCAACCGCAGGAGGTGAGCAGTTCTTC. Amino acid sequence: CASSQVSATAGGEQFF. Looking up the rest from reference TRBV14 and TRBJ2-1 gives the full variable domain: EAGVTQFPSHSVIEKGQTVTLRCDPISGHDNLYWYRRVMGKEIKFLLHFVKESKQDESGMPNNRFLAERTGGTYSTLKVQPAELEDSGVYFCASSQVSATAGGEQFFGPGTRLTVL.

CDR3 protein: CATRGESQETQYF. DNA for the CDR3: TGTGCCACCCGGGGGGAATCCCAAGAGACCCAGTACTTC. The chain joins TRBV28 to TRBJ2-5, with 7 bases that match TRBD2. V shed 10 bases, J shed 1 base, and the junction held 6 bases outside the gene matches. Germline CDR1 MDHEN, CDR2 SYDVKM. The CDR3 is 13 residues long.

V usage is TRBV9 and J usage is TRBJ2-1; D is possibly TRBD2 (5 bases). V lost 0 bases to trimming and J lost 0 bases, with 10 bases between them. This CDR3 contains 16 residues. Germline V gene sequence: CDR1 SGDLS, CDR2 YYNGEE. CDR3 loop: CASSVGVGSSYNEQFF. The CDR3 nucleotides read TGTGCCAGCAGCGTAGGGGTGGGGAGCTCCTACAATGAGCAGTTCTTC.

The J gene is TRBJ2-7, the V gene TRBV5-1; TRBD2 agrees at 13 bases. Germline trimming cut 4 bases from V and 3 bases from J; bases unmatched to any gene: 10. The CDR3 is 17 residues long. Germline CDR1 SGHRS, CDR2 YFSETQ. This CDR3 is CASSLAGLAGYSYEQYF. The CDR3 nucleotides read TGCGCCAGCAGCCTAGCGGGACTAGCGGGATACAGCTACGAGCAGTACTTC.

The V call is TRBV3-1 (or the pseudogene TRBV3-2), the J call TRBJ1-4, with D maybe TRBD1 (5 bases). CDR3 length: 13 residues. Trimming took 1 base from V and 8 from J, leaving 8 bases between them. The germline gives CDR1 LGHDT, CDR2 YNNKEL (reference sequence). Written as DNA, the CDR3 is TGTGCCAGCAGCCAAGCCAAGGGGGAAAAACTGTTTTTT. Translating gives CASSQAKGEKLFF.

The CDR3 reads CASSPPLGLAGGPGSSGANVLTF. The CDR3 DNA reads as TGTGCCAGCTCACCACCTTTGGGACTAGCGGGAGGGCCTGGAAGCTCTGGGGCCAACGTCCTGACTTTC. The chain uses TRBV18 and TRBJ2-6, with 16 bases matching TRBD2. Germline V CDR1 and CDR2: KGHSH, LQKENI. This CDR3 is 23 amino acids long. V trimming: 0 bases; J trimming: 0 bases; junction bases outside the gene matches: 11.

This clone has just a few counts. J is TRBJ1-5 and V is TRBV7-2; 7 bases match TRBD1. CDR1 SGHTA and CDR2 FQGNSA come from the germline V gene. This CDR3 region has 14 residues. V lost 1 base to trimming and J lost 9 bases; unmatched junction nucleotides: 6. The CDR3 spells CASSLGQGGAPQHF. The CDR3 DNA follows: TGTGCCAGCAGCTTAGGACAGGGTGGTGCGCCCCAGCATTTT. The variable domain in full, completed from reference TRBV7-2 and TRBJ1-5, reads GAGVSQSPSNKVTEKGKDVELRCDPISGHTALYWYRQSLGQGLEFLIYFQGNSAPDKSGLPSDRFSAERTGGSVSTLTIQRTQQEDSAVYLCASSLGQGGAPQHFGDGTRLSIL.

The chain joins TRBV18 to TRBJ1-5; weak D call: TRBD1 (5 bases). The ends were cut back, 6 bases at V and 0 bases at J, with 9 bases in the middle. From germline, CDR1 is KGHSH and CDR2 LQKENI. The CDR3 loop spans 14 amino acids. DNA of the CDR3: TGTGCCAGCTCGCTGACAGATAGCAATCAGCCCCAGCATTTT. It translates to CASSLTDSNQPQHF.

To note about this clone: A read error may produce the germline difference seen at one junction end. The V gene is TRBV4-1, the J gene TRBJ1-1; 11 bases agree with TRBD1. The CDR3 consists of 15 residues. The germline gives CDR1 MGHRA, CDR2 YSYEKL. CDR3 nucleotide sequence: TGCGTCAGCAGCCAAGTGGGACAGGGGGAAACTGAAGCTTTCTTT. Translated, it gives CVSSQVGQGETEAFF.

The chain joins TRBV7-2 to TRBJ1-2; 7 bases fit TRBD1. CDR3 length equals 13 residues. Germline V CDR1 and CDR2: SGHTA, FQGNSA. V trimming: 5 bases; J trimming: 8 bases; junction bases outside the gene matches: 8. CDR3 in DNA: TGTGCCAGCAGCCAAGGACAGGTTGGAGGCTACACCTTC. Translation gives CASSQGQVGGYTF. The variable domain in full, completed from reference TRBV7-2 and TRBJ1-2, reads GAGVSQSPSNKVTEKGKDVELRCDPISGHTALYWYRQSLGQGLEFLIYFQGNSAPDKSGLPSDRFSAERTGGSVSTLTIQRTQQEDSAVYLCASSQGQVGGYTFGSGTRLTVV.

The chain has TRBV4-1 and TRBJ2-2; TRBD1 matches at 9 bases. There are 18 residues in the CDR3. From germline, CDR1 is MGHRA and CDR2 YSYEKL. Trimming cost V 3 bases and J 3 bases; bases outside gene matches: 11. CDR3 sequence: CASSQAGQGFGHTGELFF. DNA of the CDR3: TGCGCCAGCAGCCAGGCGGGACAGGGATTTGGCCACACCGGGGAGCTGTTTTTT.

The table lists this clone with a few counts. The genes are TRBV7-9 and TRBJ2-7; TRBD2 matches 8 bases. The CDR3 contains 14 residues. V was clipped by 5 bases and J by 3 bases; unmatched bases: 6. Germline-derived CDR1 and CDR2 are SEHNR and FQNEAQ (reference sequence). CDR3 DNA sequence: TGTGCCAGCAGCCGCCGGGGGGGCCACTACGAGCAGTACTTC. It encodes CASSRRGGHYEQYF.